The entry below gives a single T cell receptor beta chain sequence along with its context. Its specificity is unknown. The PCR ran on 60 Vbeta and 13 Jbeta primers. Sequenced by immunoSEQ multiplex PCR; TCRdb stores in-frame clones only, minus some. The sample table includes about 72,000 clones. The sample comes from a study of cytomegalovirus exposure and HLA in healthy donors. Study-wide results and limits: The productive fraction for most TCR beta V segments was about 90% or about 30% in an earlier analysis.

The germline gives CDR1 MDHEN, CDR2 SYDVKM. The V end lost 5 bases, the J end lost 2 bases, and 10 bases lay between the germline ends. The CDR3 contains 14 residues. Material: PBMCs. This sequence was found in a man aged 50-59 years in good health and CMV-seropositive. J is TRBJ1-5 and V is TRBV28; TRBD1 is a possible D gene (5 bases). The CDR3 coding sequence is TGTGCCAGCAGTCAGGGTGGAGGCAATCAGCCCCAGCATTTT. Translated: CASSQGGGNQPQHF.